The 8 T cell receptor beta chains listed next were all sequenced from one sample in a study of CD8 T cells in ankylosing spondylitis. TCRdb processed the 5' RACE reads anew with MiXCR; each CDR3 protein has one entry. The table includes roughly 180,000 distinct CDR3 sequences, around a tenth detected once. Specimen: blood, either unsorted or a sorted T cell fraction (not recorded which). These receptors originate from a female donor with ankylosing spondylitis or in good health (not recorded which).

This clonotype was seen many times. CDR3 bases: TGTGCCAGCAGTTACGTGGCGGGGCCCTCCTACAATGAGCAGTTCTTC. The encoded protein is CASSYVAGPSYNEQFF. This sequence joins TRBV6-5 and TRBJ2-1, with D possibly matching TRBD2 (6 bases). V lost 2 bases and J 0 bases, leaving 11 bases between the germline ends. Germline CDR1 MNHEY, CDR2 SVGAGI. This CDR3 is built from 16 residues.

In its sample, this clonotype was seen a few times. V gene TRBV9 combines with J gene TRBJ2-2; weak D call: TRBD1 (5 bases). The CDR3 is 14 residues long. V gave up 4 bases and J gave up 5 bases, with 12 bases separating them. Germline V gives CDR1 SGDLS, CDR2 YYNGEE. In DNA, the CDR3 is TGTGCCAGCAGCCCTCGACAGAATACCGGGGAGCTGTTTTTT. Its translation: CASSPRQNTGELFF.

This clonotype appeared a few times. V usage is TRBV5-1 and J usage is TRBJ2-7; 10 bases are a match to TRBD2. The V gene end was trimmed by 1 base and the J gene end by 2 bases; junction bases not matched to a gene: 12. CDR3 length equals 18 residues. Germline assignment: CDR1 SGHRS and CDR2 YFSETQ. CDR3 sequence (DNA): TGCGCCAGCAGCTTGTTTCCGGGACTAGCGCAACGTACCTACGAGCAGTACTTC. Its protein is CASSLFPGLAQRTYEQYF.

V gene TRBV7-8 combines with J gene TRBJ2-1, with 7 bases matching TRBD1. Germline V gene lookup returns CDR1 SGHVS and CDR2 FQNEAQ. V lost 7 bases to trimming and J lost 3 bases; unmatched junction nucleotides: 6. This CDR3 has 14 amino acids. Written as DNA, the CDR3 is TGTGCCAGCATCCTCCGGGACAGCTACAATGAGCAGTTCTTC. Translation gives CASILRDSYNEQFF.

This clonotype was counted many times. This rearrangement joins TRBV5-6 to TRBJ1-1; no reliable D call. V dropped 6 bases and J dropped 6 bases, with 12 bases sitting between them. Germline assignment: CDR1 SGHDT and CDR2 YYEEEE. This CDR3 has 12 amino acids. The CDR3 loop reads CASTRDGPEAFF. As DNA, the CDR3 is TGTGCCAGCACCCGGGATGGACCTGAAGCTTTCTTT. Complete variable domain (other parts from reference TRBV5-6 and TRBJ1-1): DAGVTQSPTHLIKTRGQQVTLRCSPKSGHDTVSWYQQALGQGPQFIFQYYEEEERQRGNFPDRFSGHQFPNYSSELNVNALLLGDSALYLCASTRDGPEAFFGQGTRLTVV.

This clonotype was counted many times. The J gene is TRBJ1-2, the V gene TRBV12-3 or TRBV12-4; a weak D match, TRBD1 (6 bases). The CDR3 has 16 amino acids. Trimming stripped 5 bases from V and 8 bases from J, with 24 bases between. CDR3 residues: CASSPLHRDTQSGYTF. CDR3 nucleotide sequence: TGTGCCAGCAGTCCCTTACACCGGGACACCCAGTCGGGCTACACCTTC.

Only a few counts were recorded for this clonotype. The chain carries TRBV10-3 and TRBJ2-1; the match to TRBD2 covers 16 bases. V shed 3 bases and J 9 bases; nucleotides not matched to a gene: 5. CDR1 is ENHRY and CDR2 is SYGVKD in the germline V gene. This CDR3 is built from 16 residues. DNA for the CDR3: TGTGCCATCAGTGAAATCGGGACTAGCGGGAGGGGTGAGCAGTTCTTC. Residues: CAISEIGTSGRGEQFF.

V and J are TRBV20-1 and TRBJ2-7; 12 positions agree with TRBD2. Per germline, CDR1 DFQATT and CDR2 SNEGSKA (reference sequence). The CDR3 has 16 residues. J lost 2 bases, V lost 2 bases, and 7 bases had no gene match. The CDR3 region is CSARPITSGRPYEQYF. The CDR3 bases are TGCAGTGCTAGACCAATTACTAGCGGGAGGCCCTACGAGCAGTACTTC.